Described below is a single TCR beta chain sequence and its context. Isolation of PBMCs gave at least 7 million cells per sample. This sample was included in a study of blood T cells in healthy people across ages. Germline V gene data show CDR1 as SGHTA and CDR2 as FQGNSA. The CDR3 sequence is 16 residues long. J was trimmed by 4 bases and V by 6 bases; bases with no gene match: 9. Primed by a sample-barcoded 5' primer and a J-beta primer mix, a second PCR proceeded for 7 to 11 cycles. TCRdb recomputed calls from the 5' RACE reads with MiXCR, one row per CDR3 protein. The table shows roughly 1,500,000 distinct CDR3 sequences, with 42% occurring only once.

This rearrangement joins TRBV7-2 to TRBJ1-1, with TRBD1 identical over 12 bases. Sequences were obtained from blood. The sequence was obtained from a woman under 30 in good health. CDR3 in amino acids: CASSLGTGGWVTEAFF. DNA for the CDR3: TGTGCCAGCAGTCTCGGGACAGGGGGCTGGGTCACTGAAGCTTTCTTT.